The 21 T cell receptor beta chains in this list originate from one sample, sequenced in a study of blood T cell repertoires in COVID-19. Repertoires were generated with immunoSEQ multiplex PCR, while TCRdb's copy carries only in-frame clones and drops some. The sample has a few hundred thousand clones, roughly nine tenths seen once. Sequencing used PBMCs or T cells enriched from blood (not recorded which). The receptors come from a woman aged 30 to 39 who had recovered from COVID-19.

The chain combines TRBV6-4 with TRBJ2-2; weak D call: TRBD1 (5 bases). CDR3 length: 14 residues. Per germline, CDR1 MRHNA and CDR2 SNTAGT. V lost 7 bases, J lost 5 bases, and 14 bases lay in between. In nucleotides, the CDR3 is TGTGCCAGCACGGCGACAGAGTCTACCGGGGAGCTGTTTTTT. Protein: CASTATESTGELFF.

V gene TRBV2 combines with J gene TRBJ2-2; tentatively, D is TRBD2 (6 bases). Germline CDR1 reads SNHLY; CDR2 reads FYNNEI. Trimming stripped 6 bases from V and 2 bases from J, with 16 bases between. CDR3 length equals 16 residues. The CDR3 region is CASRPLGGINTGELFF. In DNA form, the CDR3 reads TGTGCCAGCAGGCCTCTTGGAGGGATAAACACCGGGGAGCTGTTTTTT.

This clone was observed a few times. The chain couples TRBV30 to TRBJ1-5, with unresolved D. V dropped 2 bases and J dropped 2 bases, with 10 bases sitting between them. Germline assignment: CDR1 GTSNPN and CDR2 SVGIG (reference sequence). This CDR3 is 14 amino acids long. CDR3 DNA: TGTGCCTGGAGTAAACAGATCGGCAATCAGCCCCAGCATTTT. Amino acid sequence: CAWSKQIGNQPQHF. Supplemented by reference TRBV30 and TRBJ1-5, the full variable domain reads SQTIHQWPATLVQPVGSPLSLECTVEGTSNPNLYWYRQAAGRGLQLLFYSVGIGQISSEVPQNLSASRPQDRQFILSSKKLLLSDSGFYLCAWSKQIGNQPQHFGDGTRLSIL.

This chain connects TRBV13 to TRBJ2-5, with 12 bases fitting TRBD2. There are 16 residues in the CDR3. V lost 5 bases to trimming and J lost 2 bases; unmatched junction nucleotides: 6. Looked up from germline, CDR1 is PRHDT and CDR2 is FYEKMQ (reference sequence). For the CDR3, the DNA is TGTGCCAGCAGCAACAGGACTAGCGGGGAACAAGAGACCCAGTACTTC. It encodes CASSNRTSGEQETQYF.

CDR3 loop: CASSLSGGTYEQYF. The CDR3 bases are TGTGCCAGCAGCTTATCCGGAGGGACCTACGAGCAGTACTTC. The chain carries TRBV11-3 and TRBJ2-7; perhaps TRBD2 as D (6 bases). CDR3 length equals 14 residues. CDR1 and CDR2 (germline): SGHNT, YENEEA. V gave up 2 bases and J gave up 2 bases, with 10 bases separating them.

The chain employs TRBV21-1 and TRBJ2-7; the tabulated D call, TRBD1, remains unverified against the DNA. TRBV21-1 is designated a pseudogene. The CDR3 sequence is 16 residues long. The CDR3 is CASSFLPRDRISEQYF. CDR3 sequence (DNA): TGTGCCAGCAGCTTCTTGCCCCGGGACAGAATCTCCGAGCAGTACTTC.

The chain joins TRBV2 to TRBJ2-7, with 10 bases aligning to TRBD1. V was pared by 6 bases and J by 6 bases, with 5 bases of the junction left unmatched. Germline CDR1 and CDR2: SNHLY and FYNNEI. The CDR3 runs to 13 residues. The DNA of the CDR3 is TGTGCCAGCAGGACAGGGGGCGCGGGCGAGCAGTACTTC. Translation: CASRTGGAGEQYF.

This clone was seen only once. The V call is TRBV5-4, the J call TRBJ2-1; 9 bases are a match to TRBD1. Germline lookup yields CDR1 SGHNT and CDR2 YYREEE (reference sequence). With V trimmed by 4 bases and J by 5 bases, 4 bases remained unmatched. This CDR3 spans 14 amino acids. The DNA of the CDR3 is TGTGCCAGCAGCCCCCGGACAGGGGACAATGAGCAGTTCTTC. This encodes CASSPRTGDNEQFF.

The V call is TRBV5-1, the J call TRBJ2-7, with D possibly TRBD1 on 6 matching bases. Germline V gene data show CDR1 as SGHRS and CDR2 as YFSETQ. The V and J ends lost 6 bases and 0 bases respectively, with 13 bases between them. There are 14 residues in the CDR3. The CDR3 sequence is CASTIGQPSYEQYF. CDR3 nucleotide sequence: TGCGCCAGCACAATAGGACAGCCCTCCTACGAGCAGTACTTC.

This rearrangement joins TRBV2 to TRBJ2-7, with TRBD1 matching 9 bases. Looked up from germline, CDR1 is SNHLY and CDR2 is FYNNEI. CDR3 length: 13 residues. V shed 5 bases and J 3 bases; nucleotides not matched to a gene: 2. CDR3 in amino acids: CASSRQGVYEQYF. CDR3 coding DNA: TGTGCCAGCAGTAGACAGGGGGTCTACGAGCAGTACTTC. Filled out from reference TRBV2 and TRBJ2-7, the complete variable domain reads EPEVTQTPSHQVTQMGQEVILRCVPISNHLYFYWYRQILGQKVEFLVSFYNNEISEKSEIFDDQFSVERPDGSNFTLKIRSTKLEDSAMYFCASSRQGVYEQYFGPGTRLTVT.

The CDR3 is CATSGSSLATSGEHEQYF. CDR3 bases: TGTGCCACCAGTGGTAGCAGTTTGGCGACTAGCGGGGAACACGAGCAGTACTTC. The chain links TRBV24-1 to TRBJ2-7, with TRBD2 matching over 11 bases. The CDR3 consists of 18 residues. Germline values: CDR1 KGHDR, CDR2 SFDVKD. Trimming took 5 bases from V and 5 from J; bases not matched to a gene: 16.

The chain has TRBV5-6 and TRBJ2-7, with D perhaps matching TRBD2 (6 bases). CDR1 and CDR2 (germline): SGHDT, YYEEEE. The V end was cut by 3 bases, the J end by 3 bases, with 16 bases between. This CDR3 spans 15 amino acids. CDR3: CASSSIRTTFYEQYF. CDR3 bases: TGTGCCAGCAGCTCAATTAGGACTACTTTCTACGAGCAGTACTTC.

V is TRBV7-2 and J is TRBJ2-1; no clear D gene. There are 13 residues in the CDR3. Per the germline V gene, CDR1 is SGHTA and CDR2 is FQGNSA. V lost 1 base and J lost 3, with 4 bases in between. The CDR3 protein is CASSLDNYNEQFF. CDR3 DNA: TGTGCCAGCAGCTTAGACAACTACAATGAGCAGTTCTTC.

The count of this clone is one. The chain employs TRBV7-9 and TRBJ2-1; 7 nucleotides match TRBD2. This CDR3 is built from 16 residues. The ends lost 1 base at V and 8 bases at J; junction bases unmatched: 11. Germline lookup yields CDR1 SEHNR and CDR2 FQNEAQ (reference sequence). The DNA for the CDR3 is TGTGCCAGCAGCTTAGTCGGAGCGGGGAAGGTAGATGAGCAGTTCTTC. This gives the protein CASSLVGAGKVDEQFF.

CDR3 DNA sequence: TGTGCCAGCAGCCAGACTAGCGGGGGCTATGAGCAGTTCTTC. Protein product: CASSQTSGGYEQFF. The chain employs TRBV3-1 (or the pseudogene TRBV3-2) and TRBJ2-1; 12 bases map to TRBD2. CDR3 length: 14 residues. Germline V gene sequence: CDR1 LGHDT, CDR2 YNNKEL (reference sequence). V gave up 3 bases and J gave up 8 bases; unmatched junction bases: 2.

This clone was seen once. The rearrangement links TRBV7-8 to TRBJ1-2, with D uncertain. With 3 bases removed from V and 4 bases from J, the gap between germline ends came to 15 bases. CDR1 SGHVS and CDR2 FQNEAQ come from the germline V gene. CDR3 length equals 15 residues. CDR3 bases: TGTGCCAGCAGCTTCGCCAGTATTTCTCCCTATGGCTACACCTTC. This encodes CASSFASISPYGYTF.

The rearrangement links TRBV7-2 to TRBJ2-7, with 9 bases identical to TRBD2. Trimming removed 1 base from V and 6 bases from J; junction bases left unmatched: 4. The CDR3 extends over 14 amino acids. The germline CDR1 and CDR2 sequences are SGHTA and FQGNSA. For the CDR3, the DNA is TGTGCCAGCAGCTTAGATAGGACTAGCGTCGAGCAGTACTTC. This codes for CASSLDRTSVEQYF.

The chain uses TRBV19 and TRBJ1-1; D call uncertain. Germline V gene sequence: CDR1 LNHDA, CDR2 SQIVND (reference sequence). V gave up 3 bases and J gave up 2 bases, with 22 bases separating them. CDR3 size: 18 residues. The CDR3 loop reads CASSMGSLAGSRNTEAFF. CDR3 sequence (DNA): TGTGCCAGTAGTATGGGGTCCCTAGCCGGGAGCAGAAACACTGAAGCTTTCTTT.

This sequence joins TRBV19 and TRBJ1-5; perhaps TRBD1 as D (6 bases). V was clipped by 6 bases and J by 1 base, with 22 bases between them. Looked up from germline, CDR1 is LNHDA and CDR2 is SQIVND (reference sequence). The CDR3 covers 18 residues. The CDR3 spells CASRSRATGIISNQPQHF. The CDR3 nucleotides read TGTGCCAGTAGATCAAGGGCTACAGGGATAATCAGCAATCAGCCCCAGCATTTT.

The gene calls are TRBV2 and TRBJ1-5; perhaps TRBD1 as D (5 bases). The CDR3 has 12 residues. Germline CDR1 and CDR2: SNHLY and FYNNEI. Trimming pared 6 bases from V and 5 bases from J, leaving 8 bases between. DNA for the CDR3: TGTGCCAGCAGCCGCAGGGATCAGCCCCAGCATTTT. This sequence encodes CASSRRDQPQHF.

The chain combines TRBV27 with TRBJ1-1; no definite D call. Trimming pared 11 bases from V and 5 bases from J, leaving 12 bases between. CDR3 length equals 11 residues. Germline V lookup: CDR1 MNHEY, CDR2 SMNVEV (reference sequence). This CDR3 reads CAAGIKTEAFF. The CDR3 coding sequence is TGTGCCGCGGGGATTAAAACTGAAGCTTTCTTT.